The rows below give T cell receptor beta chains drawn from one sample of a study of blood T cell repertoires in COVID-19. Using immunoSEQ multiplex PCR, the repertoire was profiled, and TCRdb retains in-frame clones only, with some absent. The data hold approximately 100,000 clones, with roughly 90% observed a single time. Sequenced material: peripheral blood. The receptor set was obtained from a woman between 55 and 75 years old with acute or convalescent COVID-19. Both conserved end residues are part of each CDR3. The D gene is left open where the match is weak. The size entry is marked missing in some rows and otherwise reads once, few, many or a size class.

TRBD2	TRBV19	NA	TRBJ2-7	CASSTPGGSQQYF	TGTGCCAGTAGCACTCCAGGCGGGAGTCAGCAGTACTTC
NA	TRBV5-1	NA	TRBJ2-1	CASSLQDGWDEQFF	TGCGCCAGCAGCTTACAGGACGGATGGGATGAGCAGTTCTTC
TRBD2	TRBV24-1	NA	TRBJ2-1	CATRETSGSGEQFF	TGTGCCACCAGAGAGACTAGCGGGAGTGGTGAGCAGTTCTTC
TRBD1	TRBV5-1	NA	TRBJ1-1	CASSEQPGQGVNTEAFF	TGCGCCAGCAGCGAACAACCGGGACAGGGGGTGAACACTGAAGCTTTCTTT
TRBD1	TRBV10-3	few	TRBJ1-2	CAISDRDRLIGGYTF	TGTGCCATCAGTGACCGGGACAGACTGATAGGGGGCTACACCTTC
TRBD1	TRBV28	NA	TRBJ2-1	CASSYTGARDNEQFF	TGTGCCAGCAGTTATACAGGGGCGCGGGACAATGAGCAGTTCTTC
TRBD1	TRBV9	NA	TRBJ1-1	CASSVGVGGRAEAFF	TGTGCCAGCAGCGTAGGGGTAGGGGGCAGGGCTGAAGCTTTCTTT
NA	TRBV30	NA	TRBJ2-7	CAWSGGSPREQYF	TGTGCCTGGAGTGGAGGCAGTCCCCGGGAGCAGTACTTC
NA	TRBV5-1	NA	TRBJ2-7	CASSVGSSTGRDEQYF	TGCGCCAGCAGCGTGGGGTCTAGTACAGGCAGGGACGAGCAGTACTTC
TRBD1	TRBV11-3	NA	TRBJ1-2	CASSSGQGAGCTF	TGTGCCAGCAGCAGTGGACAGGGGGCTGGGTGCACCTTC
NA	TRBV27	few	TRBJ1-5	CASSSQGLGNQPQHF	TGTGCCAGCAGTTCCCAGGGGTTAGGCAATCAGCCCCAGCATTTT
NA	TRBV9	NA	TRBJ2-1	CASSSRGADEQFF	TGTGCCAGCAGCTCCAGGGGGGCAGATGAGCAGTTCTTC
NA	TRBV21-1	NA	TRBJ1-1	CASSKEGERCNTEAFF	TGTGCCAGCAGCAAAGAGGGGGAACGGTGCAACACTGAAGCTTTCTTT
TRBD1	TRBV5-1	NA	TRBJ2-2	CASSITGGSAGELFF	TGCGCCAGCAGCATAACAGGGGGCTCCGCCGGGGAGCTGTTTTTT
NA	TRBV5-1	NA	TRBJ1-6	CASSASHF	TGCGCCAGCAGCGCCAGCCACTTT
TRBD1	TRBV9	once	TRBJ1-2	CASSVALGQGGGYTF	TGTGCCAGCAGCGTAGCTTTGGGACAGGGAGGAGGCTACACCTTC
NA	TRBV28	NA	TRBJ2-7	CASTLGQRYEQYF	TGTGCCAGCACCCTAGGACAGCGATACGAGCAGTACTTC
TRBD2	TRBV7-7	NA	TRBJ2-5	CASSLTVTSGRWETQYF	TGTGCTAGCAGCTTAACCGTGACTAGCGGGAGATGGGAGACCCAGTACTTC
TRBD2	TRBV6-5	NA	TRBJ2-1	CAARVGGNYNEQFF	TGTGCCGCCAGGGTCGGGGGGAACTACAATGAGCAGTTCTTC
NA	TRBV30	NA	TRBJ1-5	CAWSAGGVNQPQHF	TGTGCCTGGAGCGCAGGAGGGGTGAATCAGCCCCAGCATTTT
TRBD2	TRBV28	few	TRBJ2-2	CASTKSGSGNGELFF	TGTGCCAGCACCAAAAGCGGGAGCGGTAACGGGGAGCTGTTTTTT
TRBD1	TRBV28	NA	TRBJ2-1	CANEGQGFF	TGTGCCAACGAGGGACAGGGGTTCTTC
NA	TRBV7-2	NA	TRBJ1-6	CASSPRLNNSPLHF	TGTGCCAGCAGCCCCCGACTCAATAATTCACCCCTCCACTTT
TRBD2	TRBV9	NA	TRBJ2-1	CASSVGGGAGHSYNEQFF	TGTGCCAGCAGCGTAGGCGGGGGGGCAGGACACTCCTACAATGAGCAGTTCTTC
NA	TRBV19	NA	TRBJ2-2	CASSMGRGELFF	TGTGCCAGTAGTATGGGGAGAGGGGAGCTGTTTTTT
TRBD1	TRBV6-5	NA	TRBJ2-3	CASRPGTADTQYF	TGTGCCAGCAGGCCCGGGACAGCAGATACGCAGTATTTT
NA	TRBV4-1	NA	TRBJ1-4	CASSQDPLGGTTNEKLFF	TGCGCCAGCAGCCAAGATCCCCTTGGAGGGACCACTAATGAAAAACTGTTTTTT
NA	TRBV7-9	NA	TRBJ2-3	CASSSYFGELDTQYF	TGTGCCAGCAGCAGTTATTTCGGGGAACTGGATACGCAGTATTTT
NA	TRBV19	NA	TRBJ2-1	CASSIDRAGSYNEQFF	TGTGCCAGTAGTATAGATCGGGCGGGCAGCTACAATGAGCAGTTCTTC
NA	TRBV19	NA	TRBJ1-5	CASSEFGHESPQHF	TGTGCCAGTAGTGAGTTCGGACACGAATCCCCCCAGCATTTT
NA	TRBV2	NA	TRBJ2-5	CASSEPRGVETQYF	TGTGCCAGCAGTGAACCCAGGGGGGTAGAGACCCAGTACTTC
TRBD2	TRBV12-3/TRBV12-4	once	TRBJ2-1	CASSLEGPGGQFF	TGTGCCAGCAGTTTAGAGGGTCCGGGGGGGCAGTTCTTC
TRBD2	TRBV9	NA	TRBJ2-1	CASSVRGEGTSFYNEQFF	TGTGCCAGCAGCGTTAGGGGCGAAGGGACTAGCTTCTACAATGAGCAGTTCTTC
TRBD1	TRBV19	NA	TRBJ2-4	CASSILGGTGVNIQYF	TGTGCCAGTAGTATTTTGGGCGGGACAGGGGTAAACATTCAGTACTTC
NA	TRBV19	few	TRBJ1-2	CASSIGSGGYTF	TGTGCCAGTAGTATAGGGTCGGGGGGCTACACCTTC
NA	TRBV24-1	NA	TRBJ1-2	CATMKSGSSGYTF	TGTGCCACCATGAAATCAGGGTCGAGTGGCTACACCTTC
TRBD2	TRBV9	NA	TRBJ2-1	CASSERLGLGDEQFF	TGTGCCAGCAGCGAACGACTAGGACTAGGCGATGAGCAGTTCTTC
NA	TRBV28	NA	TRBJ2-5	CASSLSQTQETQYF	TGTGCCAGCAGTTTAAGCCAGACACAAGAGACCCAGTACTTC
NA	TRBV19	NA	TRBJ1-1	CASSIDGGTEAFF	TGTGCCAGTAGTATAGACGGGGGGACTGAAGCTTTCTTT
NA	TRBV5-5	few	TRBJ2-5	CASSRADYPPGETQYF	TGTGCCAGCAGCCGGGCGGACTACCCACCTGGGGAGACCCAGTACTTC
NA	TRBV29-1	NA	TRBJ2-7	CSVGGFSYEQYF	TGCAGCGTTGGCGGGTTCTCCTACGAGCAGTACTTC
NA	TRBV5-1	NA	TRBJ2-3	CASSLSQSTDTQYF	TGCGCCAGCAGCTTGTCCCAAAGCACAGATACGCAGTATTTT
NA	TRBV27	NA	TRBJ2-7	CASSPRGAAYEQYF	TGTGCCAGCAGTCCTCGGGGTGCCGCCTACGAGCAGTACTTC
TRBD2	TRBV10-1	NA	TRBJ2-7	CASSVGLAGEQYF	TGCGCCAGCAGTGTTGGGCTAGCGGGCGAGCAGTACTTC
NA	TRBV9	NA	TRBJ1-1	CASSVAAENTEAFF	TGTGCCAGCAGCGTAGCGGCGGAAAACACTGAAGCTTTCTTT
TRBD1	TRBV27	once	TRBJ1-2	CASSLGTGGKGYTF	TGTGCCAGCAGCTTAGGGACAGGGGGCAAAGGCTACACCTTC
TRBD1	TRBV2	NA	TRBJ2-1	CASKLNTGEIFGEQFF	TGTGCCAGCAAATTGAACACAGGGGAGATTTTTGGTGAGCAGTTCTTC
TRBD1	TRBV4-2	NA	TRBJ1-6	CASSLGQADSPLHF	TGTGCCAGCAGCCTGGGACAGGCGGATTCACCCCTCCACTTT
TRBD1	TRBV19	NA	TRBJ2-3	CASTSYGTGGRDTQYF	TGTGCCAGTACTTCTTACGGGACAGGGGGTCGAGATACGCAGTATTTT
TRBD2	TRBV10-1	once	TRBJ2-3	CASSDASGRGDTQYF	TGCGCCAGCAGTGACGCCAGCGGGAGAGGAGATACGCAGTATTTT
NA	TRBV6-1	NA	TRBJ2-1	CASSETRLAGKDEQFF	TGTGCCAGCAGTGAAACGAGATTGGCGGGAAAGGATGAGCAGTTCTTC
TRBD2	TRBV11-3	NA	TRBJ2-3	CASSLDRGLAGANTDTQYF	TGTGCCAGCAGCTTAGATCGGGGACTAGCGGGGGCAAACACAGATACGCAGTATTTT
NA	TRBV19	NA	TRBJ1-2	CASSSTTTGFAYGYTF	TGTGCCAGTAGTTCAACTACGACAGGATTCGCTTATGGCTACACCTTC
NA	TRBV3-1/TRBV3-2	NA	TRBJ2-1	CASTSSGAYNEQFF	TGTGCCAGCACATCCAGCGGAGCTTACAATGAGCAGTTCTTC
TRBD2	TRBV7-3	NA	TRBJ2-5	CASSYSGRAVETQYF	TGTGCCAGCAGCTATAGCGGGAGGGCCGTTGAGACCCAGTACTTC
TRBD1	TRBV19	NA	TRBJ1-5	CASRGQGRGNQPQHF	TGTGCCAGTAGAGGACAGGGCAGGGGCAATCAGCCCCAGCATTTT
TRBD2	TRBV11-2	once	TRBJ2-1	CASSSSSGLTYNEQFF	TGTGCCAGCAGCTCCTCTAGCGGCCTCACCTACAATGAGCAGTTCTTC